The rows below give T cell receptor beta chains drawn from one sample of a study of vaccination effects on CD4 cells after COVID-19. Their antigen targets remain unknown. TCRdb's copy holds only in-frame clones and misses some; the assay was immunoSEQ multiplex PCR. The table has tens of thousands of clones, about 76% seen once. This sample comprised CD4+ T cells from PBMCs cultured without peptide, obtained after COVID-19 vaccination. Every receptor here comes from a human donor who had a prior SARS-CoV-2 infection. CDR3s include the opening cysteine and the closing phenylalanine or tryptophan. The D gene is left open where the match is weak. The size of a clone is reported for some rows only, either as once, few or many, or as a class for expanded clones.

J,V,size,D,CDR3,DNA
TRBJ2-5,TRBV6-6,.,.,CASRETGAGETQYF,TGTGCCAGCAGAGAAACCGGGGCCGGAGAGACCCAGTACTTC
TRBJ2-1,TRBV3-1/TRBV3-2,.,TRBD2,CASSPLAGESNEQFF,TGTGCCAGCAGTCCACTAGCGGGAGAGTCCAATGAGCAGTTCTTC
TRBJ2-3,TRBV27,.,.,CASSFSRASTDTQYF,TGTGCCAGCAGTTTTAGCCGTGCTAGCACAGATACGCAGTATTTT
TRBJ2-1,TRBV10-3,once,.,CAIRSGKGSFGHEQFF,TGTGCCATCAGAAGCGGAAAAGGATCCTTTGGACATGAGCAGTTCTTC
TRBJ1-4,TRBV21-1,.,.,CASSKLYGAIDNEKLFF,TGTGCCAGCAGCAAATTATACGGCGCAATAGATAATGAAAAACTGTTTTTT
TRBJ2-2,TRBV5-1,.,.,CASSLVGPGTGELFF,TGCGCCAGCAGCTTGGTGGGGCCCGGTACCGGGGAGCTGTTTTTT
TRBJ2-4,TRBV11-3,.,TRBD1,CASSRRGQGSVF,TGTGCCAGCAGCCGGAGGGGACAGGGTTCCGTCTTC
TRBJ2-7,TRBV2,.,TRBD2,CASSVTSGNYEQYF,TGTGCCAGCAGCGTGACTAGCGGGAACTACGAGCAGTACTTC
TRBJ2-1,TRBV10-3,.,.,CAIKGGVTSSYNEQFF,TGTGCCATCAAAGGGGGGGTAACCAGCTCCTACAATGAGCAGTTCTTC
TRBJ2-1,TRBV18,.,TRBD2,CASSPPALAGANEQFF,TGTGCCAGCTCACCACCTGCACTAGCGGGAGCCAATGAGCAGTTCTTC
TRBJ2-6,TRBV7-3,once,TRBD1,CASSQDRGGSGANVLTF,TGTGCCAGCAGCCAGGACAGGGGAGGATCTGGGGCCAACGTCCTGACTTTC
TRBJ1-3,TRBV2,.,TRBD1,CASNAGQAGNTIYF,TGTGCCAGCAACGCTGGACAGGCTGGAAACACCATATATTTT
TRBJ2-5,TRBV27,.,TRBD2,CASSFSGTSGVQETQYF,TGTGCCAGCAGTTTCTCCGGGACTAGCGGGGTTCAAGAGACCCAGTACTTC
TRBJ1-1,TRBV5-6,.,TRBD1,CASSMGSTGYHTEAFF,TGTGCCAGCAGCATGGGATCGACAGGGTATCACACTGAAGCTTTCTTT
TRBJ2-2,TRBV7-9,.,.,CASSLRLANTGELFF,TGTGCCAGCAGCTTGAGACTAGCGAACACCGGGGAGCTGTTTTTT
TRBJ1-1,TRBV15,.,.,CATSAGGGFVTEAFF,TGTGCCACCAGCGCTGGGGGAGGGTTTGTCACTGAAGCTTTCTTT
TRBJ1-2,TRBV7-2,.,.,CASSPTRSWARLNYGYTF,TGTGCCAGCAGCCCCACCCGTTCATGGGCCAGACTTAACTATGGCTACACCTTC
TRBJ1-2,TRBV7-3,few,.,CASSLTGDEGYTF,TGTGCCAGCAGCTTAACAGGTGACGAAGGCTACACCTTC
TRBJ2-5,TRBV11-3,.,TRBD2,CASSVGGASGPWTQYF,TGTGCCAGCAGCGTCGGTGGGGCTAGCGGCCCGTGGACCCAGTACTTC
TRBJ1-1,TRBV28,.,.,CASSLSQYNTEAFF,TGTGCCAGCAGTTTGAGTCAGTATAACACTGAAGCTTTCTTT
TRBJ1-6,TRBV7-8,.,.,CASSPRELRASPLHF,TGTGCCAGCAGCCCAAGGGAATTAAGGGCTTCACCCCTCCACTTT
TRBJ1-1,TRBV9,.,.,CASSVDPGRGTEAFF,TGTGCCAGCAGCGTAGATCCGGGGCGGGGGACTGAAGCTTTCTTT
TRBJ2-5,TRBV7-8,.,.,CASSLGLQTWGETQYF,TGTGCCAGCAGCTTAGGACTCCAAACCTGGGGAGAGACCCAGTACTTC
TRBJ1-5,TRBV10-2,.,.,CASSANRNQPQHF,TGCGCCAGCAGTGCTAACCGCAATCAGCCCCAGCATTTT
TRBJ2-5,TRBV10-2,.,.,CASSEQIGTQYF,TGCGCCAGCAGTGAGCAGATTGGGACCCAGTACTTC
TRBJ1-1,TRBV10-3,.,TRBD1,CAISKQGPNTEAFF,TGTGCCATCAGTAAACAGGGGCCGAACACTGAAGCTTTCTTT
TRBJ1-6,TRBV3-1/TRBV3-2,.,.,CASSPDWNSPLHF,TGTGCCAGCAGCCCGGACTGGAATTCACCCCTCCACTTT
TRBJ2-7,TRBV18,.,.,CASSPPTGNQDEQYF,TGTGCCAGCTCACCCCCTACAGGGAATCAGGACGAGCAGTACTTC
TRBJ1-6,TRBV7-8,.,.,CASSSQSMTGDSPLHF,TGTGCCAGCAGCTCCCAGTCAATGACTGGGGATTCACCCCTCCACTTT
TRBJ2-5,TRBV20-1,.,.,CSRLVLETQYF,TGCAGTCGACTAGTTTTAGAGACCCAGTACTTC
TRBJ2-1,TRBV4-1,few,.,CASSRGGLAVLGNEQFF,TGCGCCAGCAGCCGGGGGGGGCTAGCGGTCTTGGGGAATGAGCAGTTCTTC
TRBJ1-2,TRBV18,.,TRBD1,CASSPDRTGVNGYTF,TGTGCCAGCTCACCGGACCGGACAGGGGTTAATGGCTACACCTTC
TRBJ1-2,TRBV2,.,TRBD1,CAPDRDGETANYGYTF,TGTGCCCCTGACAGGGACGGTGAGACAGCTAACTATGGCTACACCTTC
TRBJ1-1,TRBV27,.,.,CASARTEMNTEAFF,TGTGCCAGCGCCCGGACTGAGATGAACACTGAAGCTTTCTTT
TRBJ2-2,TRBV7-3,once,TRBD1,CASSLAGGPNTGELFF,TGTGCCAGCAGCCTTGCAGGGGGCCCTAACACCGGGGAGCTGTTTTTT